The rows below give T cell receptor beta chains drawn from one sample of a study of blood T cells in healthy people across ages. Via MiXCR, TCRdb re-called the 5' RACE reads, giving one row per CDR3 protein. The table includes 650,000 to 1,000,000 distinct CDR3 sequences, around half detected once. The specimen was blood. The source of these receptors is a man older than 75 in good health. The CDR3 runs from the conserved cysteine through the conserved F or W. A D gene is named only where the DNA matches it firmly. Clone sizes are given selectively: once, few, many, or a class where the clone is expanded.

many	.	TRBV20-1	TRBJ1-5	TGCAGTGCTAGTTGGCAGTATCAGCCCCAGCATTTT	CSASWQYQPQHF
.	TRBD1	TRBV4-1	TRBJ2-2	TGCGCCAGCAACACCCTTTACAGGGGCGACACCGGGGAGCTGTTTTTT	CASNTLYRGDTGELFF
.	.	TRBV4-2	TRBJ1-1	TGTGCCAGCAGCCAAGTCGGGGGGCGGGTTAGCACTGAAGCTTTCTTT	CASSQVGGRVSTEAFF
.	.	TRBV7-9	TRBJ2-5	TGTGCCAGCAGCCAAGGGGACTTCGGGGGAAGAGAGACCCAGTACTTC	CASSQGDFGGRETQYF
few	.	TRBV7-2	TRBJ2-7	TGTGCCAGCAGCTTAGGGCAGGTCGCTTTATACGAGCAGTACTTC	CASSLGQVALYEQYF
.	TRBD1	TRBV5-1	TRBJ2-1	TGCGCCAGCAGCCTACAGATGACAGGGGGCCACTCCTACAATGAGCAGTTCTTC	CASSLQMTGGHSYNEQFF
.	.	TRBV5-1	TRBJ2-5	TGCGCCAGCAGCCAGAGGACAGAAATGTACCAAGAGACCCAGTACTTC	CASSQRTEMYQETQYF
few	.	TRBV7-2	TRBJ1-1	TGTGCCAGCAGTCCAGGGAGGATTATGACTGAAGCTTTCTTT	CASSPGRIMTEAFF
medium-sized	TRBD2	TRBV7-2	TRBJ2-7	TGTGCCAGCAGCTCTATAGCGGGAGTCGACGAGCAGTACTTC	CASSSIAGVDEQYF
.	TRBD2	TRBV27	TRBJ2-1	TGTGCCAGCAGTAGAGCGGGAGGGATAGGAAATGAGCAGTTCTTC	CASSRAGGIGNEQFF
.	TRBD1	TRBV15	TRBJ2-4	TGTGCCACCAGCAGGGGAGACAGGGGGCCGTCCAAAAACATTCAGTACTTC	CATSRGDRGPSKNIQYF
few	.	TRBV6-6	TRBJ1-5	TGTGCCAGCAGTTACTCTGGGGCGGTGGAGGATCAGCCCCAGCATTTT	CASSYSGAVEDQPQHF
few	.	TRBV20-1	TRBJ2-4	TGCAGTGCTAGTAAAGGGGTTAATGAGCAGTACTTC	CSASKGVNEQYF
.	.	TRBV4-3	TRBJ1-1	TGCGCCAGCAGCCAAGAAGGAAAAGGCAGTCTTCACACTGAAGCTTTCTTT	CASSQEGKGSLHTEAFF
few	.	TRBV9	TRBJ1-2	TGTGCCAGCAGCTCCAGTACCAGGGCGCGGGTGAATGGCTACACCTTC	CASSSSTRARVNGYTF
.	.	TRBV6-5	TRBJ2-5	TGTGCCAGCAAGACTCTCAAGCGATTGGAGGAGACCCAGTACTTC	CASKTLKRLEETQYF
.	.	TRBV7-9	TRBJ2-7	TGTGCCAGCAGCTTAGCGGGGGCGACGAGCTCCTACGAGCAGTACTTC	CASSLAGATSSYEQYF
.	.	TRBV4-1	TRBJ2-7	TGCGCCAGCAGCCAAGATCAGAAGTACGAGCAGTACTTC	CASSQDQKYEQYF
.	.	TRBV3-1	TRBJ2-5	TGTGCCAGCAGCCAACCACAGGGATATGGGACCCAGTACTTC	CASSQPQGYGTQYF
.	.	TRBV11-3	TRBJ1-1	TGTGCCAGCAGCCGAGAGGGGAACGCTGAAGCTTTCTTT	CASSREGNAEAFF
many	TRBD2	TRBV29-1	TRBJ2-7	TGCAGCGTTGAAAAGGCGGGAGGCCGTAACGAGCAGTACTTC	CSVEKAGGRNEQYF
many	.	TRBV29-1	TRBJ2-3	TGCAGCGTTTTGGAGCCAGGCACAGATACGCAGTATTTT	CSVLEPGTDTQYF
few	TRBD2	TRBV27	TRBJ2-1	TGTGCCAGCAGTCCCAGACTAGCGGGAGGGATAAACAATGAGCAGTTCTTC	CASSPRLAGGINNEQFF
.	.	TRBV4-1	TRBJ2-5	TGCGCCAGCAGCCAAGAAGGCAGGGATGAGACCCAGTACTTC	CASSQEGRDETQYF
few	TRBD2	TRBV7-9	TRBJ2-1	TGTGCCAGCAGCTTATTGACTAGCGGGAGGGAGTACAATGAGCAGTTCTTC	CASSLLTSGREYNEQFF
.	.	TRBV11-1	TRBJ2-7	TGTGCCAGCAGCTTCGGCACAGGGACCTACGAGCAGTACTTC	CASSFGTGTYEQYF
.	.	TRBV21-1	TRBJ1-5	TGTGCCAGCAGCAAAGTGGCGGGAGAGGACAATCAGCCCCAGCATTTT	CASSKVAGEDNQPQHF
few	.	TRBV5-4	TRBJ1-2	TGTGCCAGCAGCCCTAGGAGAGCTAACTATGGCTACACCTTC	CASSPRRANYGYTF
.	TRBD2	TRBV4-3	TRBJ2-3	TGCGCCAGCAGCCAAGATGTGGCTAGCGGGAGGCTGCCTCGGGACACAGATACGCAGTATTTT	CASSQDVASGRLPRDTDTQYF
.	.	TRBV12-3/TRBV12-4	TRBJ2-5	TGTGCCAGCAGCTCCTCCGACAGGCACAAGCAGTACTTC	CASSSSDRHKQYF
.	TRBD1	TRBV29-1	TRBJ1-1	TGCAGCGTTGGTCCGGGACAGGGGGCTGGAACTGAAGCTTTCTTT	CSVGPGQGAGTEAFF
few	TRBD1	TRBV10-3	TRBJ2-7	TGTGCCATCAGGTCCGGGACAGGGGAAGGCGAGCAGTACTTC	CAIRSGTGEGEQYF
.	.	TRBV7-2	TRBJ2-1	TGTGCCAGCAGCTTAAGGAGGGGGCTCCCCGATGAGCAGTTCTTC	CASSLRRGLPDEQFF
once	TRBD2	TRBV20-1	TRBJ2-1	TGCAGTGCTAGAGATGCGGCGGGAGCACACAATGAGCAGTTCTTC	CSARDAAGAHNEQFF
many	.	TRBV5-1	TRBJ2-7	TGTGCCAGCAGCTTAGTGGCCGGGGGATCCTACGAGCAGTACTTC	CASSLVAGGSYEQYF
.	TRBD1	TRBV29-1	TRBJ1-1	TGCAGCACCCGGACAGGGGACACTGAAGCTTTCTTT	CSTRTGDTEAFF
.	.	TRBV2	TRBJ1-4	TGTGCCAGCACCCAGAACAGGCTAGATAATGAAAAACTGTTTTTT	CASTQNRLDNEKLFF
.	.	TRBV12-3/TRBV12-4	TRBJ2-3	TGTGCCAGCTCTACGGGAGATACGCAGTATTTT	CASSTGDTQYF
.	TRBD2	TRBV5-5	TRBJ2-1	TGTGCCAGCAGCTTGGAATTCTCTAGCGGGATGCATGAGCAGTTCTTC	CASSLEFSSGMHEQFF
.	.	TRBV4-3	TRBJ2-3	TGCGCCAGCAGCCAAGAGGGCCAGATCCGTACGCAGTATTTT	CASSQEGQIRTQYF
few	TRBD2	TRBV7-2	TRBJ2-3	TGTGCCAGCAGAGGAGCGGGAGGAGGGTCAGATACGCAGTATTTT	CASRGAGGGSDTQYF
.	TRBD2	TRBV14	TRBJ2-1	TGTGCCAGTAGCCAAGCAGCGGGAGCGGGCAATGAGCAGTTCTTC	CASSQAAGAGNEQFF
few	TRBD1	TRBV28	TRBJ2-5	TGTGCCAGCAGCCGGACAGGGGATATGGAGACCCAGTACTTC	CASSRTGDMETQYF
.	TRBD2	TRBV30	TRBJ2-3	TGTGCCTGGACCCTAGCGGGAGGCACAGATACGCAGTATTTT	CAWTLAGGTDTQYF
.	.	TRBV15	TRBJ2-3	TGTGCCACCAGCAGAGCAACGCAGTGGGATACGCAGTATTTT	CATSRATQWDTQYF
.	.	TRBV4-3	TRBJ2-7	TGCGCCAGCAGCGAAGGCCAGTCCTACGAGCAGTACTTC	CASSEGQSYEQYF
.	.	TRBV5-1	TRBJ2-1	TGCGCCAGCAGCTCTGGACTCATAACCTACAATGAGCAGTTCTTC	CASSSGLITYNEQFF
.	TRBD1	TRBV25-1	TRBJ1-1	TGTGCCAGCAGGAAGACAGGGGACGTGAACACTGAAGCTTTCTTT	CASRKTGDVNTEAFF
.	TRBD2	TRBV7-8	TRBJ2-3	TGTGCCAGTCGTGGACCCGGGACTAAAGATACGCAGTATTTT	CASRGPGTKDTQYF
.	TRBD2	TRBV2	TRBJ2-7	TGTGCCAGCAGTCCCGGGACTAGCGGGAGGCACGAGCAGTACTTC	CASSPGTSGRHEQYF
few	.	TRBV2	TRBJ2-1	TGTGCCAGCAGCAGACTAGTAAGCTCCTACAATGAGCAGTTCTTC	CASSRLVSSYNEQFF
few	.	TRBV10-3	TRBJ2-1	TGTGCCATCAGGGACGGCCACTCCTACGATGAGCAGTTCTTC	CAIRDGHSYDEQFF
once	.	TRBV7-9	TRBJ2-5	TGTGCCAGCAGCTCGAGGTACGGGTCTCAAGAGACCCAGTACTTC	CASSSRYGSQETQYF
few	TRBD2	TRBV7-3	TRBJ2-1	TGTGCCAGCAGCTCCCCTGGGACTAGACTCAATGAGCAGTTCTTC	CASSSPGTRLNEQFF
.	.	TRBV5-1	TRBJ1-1	TGCGCCAGCAACTTGGCGACAGCAGCCCAGAATGGTGAAGCTTTCTTT	CASNLATAAQNGEAFF